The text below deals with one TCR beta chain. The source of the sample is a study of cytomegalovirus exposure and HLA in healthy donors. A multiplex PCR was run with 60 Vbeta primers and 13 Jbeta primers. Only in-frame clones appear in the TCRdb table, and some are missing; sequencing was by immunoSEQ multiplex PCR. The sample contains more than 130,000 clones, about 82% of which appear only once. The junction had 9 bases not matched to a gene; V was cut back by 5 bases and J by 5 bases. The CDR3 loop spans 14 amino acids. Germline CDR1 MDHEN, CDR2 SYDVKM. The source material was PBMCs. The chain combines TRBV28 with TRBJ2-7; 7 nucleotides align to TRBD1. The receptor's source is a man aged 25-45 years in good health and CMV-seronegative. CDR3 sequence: CASSRDRVVHEQYF. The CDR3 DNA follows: TGTGCCAGCAGTAGAGACAGGGTTGTACACGAGCAGTACTTC.